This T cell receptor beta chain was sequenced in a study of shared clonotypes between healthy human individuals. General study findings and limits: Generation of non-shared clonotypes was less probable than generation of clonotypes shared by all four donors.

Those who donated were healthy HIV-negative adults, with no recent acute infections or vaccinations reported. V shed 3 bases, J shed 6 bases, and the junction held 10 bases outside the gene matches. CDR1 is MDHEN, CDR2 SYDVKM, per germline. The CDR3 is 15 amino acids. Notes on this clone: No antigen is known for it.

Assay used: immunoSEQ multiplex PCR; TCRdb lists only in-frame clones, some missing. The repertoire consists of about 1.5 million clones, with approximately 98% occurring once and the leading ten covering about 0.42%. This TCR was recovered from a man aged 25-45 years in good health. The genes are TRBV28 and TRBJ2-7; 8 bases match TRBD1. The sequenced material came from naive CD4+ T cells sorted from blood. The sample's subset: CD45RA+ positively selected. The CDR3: CASSFGDRGSSEQYF. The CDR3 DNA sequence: TGTGCCAGCAGTTTTGGTGACAGGGGTTCTTCCGAGCAGTACTTC.